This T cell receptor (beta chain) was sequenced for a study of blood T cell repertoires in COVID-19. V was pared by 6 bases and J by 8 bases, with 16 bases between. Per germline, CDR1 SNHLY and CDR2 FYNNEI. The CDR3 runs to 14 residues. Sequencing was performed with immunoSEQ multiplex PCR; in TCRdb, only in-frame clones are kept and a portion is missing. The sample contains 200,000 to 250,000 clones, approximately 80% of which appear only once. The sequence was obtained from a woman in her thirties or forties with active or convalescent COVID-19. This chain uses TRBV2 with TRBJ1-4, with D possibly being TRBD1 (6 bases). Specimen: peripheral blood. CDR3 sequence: CASRPQGGGEKLFF. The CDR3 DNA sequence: TGTGCCAGCAGACCACAGGGAGGGGGGGAAAAACTGTTTTTT.